This passage covers 15 T cell receptor beta chains from one sample sequenced in a study of blood T cells in healthy people across ages. Primed by a sample-barcoded 5' primer and a J-beta primer mix, a second PCR proceeded for about 6 to 12 cycles. TCRdb reprocessed the 5' RACE reads via MiXCR and lists one record per CDR3 protein. The sample lists about 830,000 distinct CDR3 sequences, less than 80% seen once, with roughly 26% in the top ten. The sequencing input was blood. The receptors come from a man younger than 40 in good health.

The chain carries TRBV5-1 and TRBJ2-4; D unresolved. V lost 2 bases to trimming and J lost 9 bases, with 15 bases between them. Germline V lookup: CDR1 SGHRS, CDR2 YFSETQ. This CDR3 comprises 14 residues. The CDR3 DNA sequence: TGCGCCAGCAGCTTTAGGACGCAGGCGAGCATTCAGTACTTC. Its protein product is CASSFRTQASIQYF. The variable domain in full, completed from reference TRBV5-1 and TRBJ2-4, reads KAGVTQTPRYLIKTRGQQVTLSCSPISGHRSVSWYQQTPGQGLQFLFEYFSETQRNKGNFPGRFSGRQFSNSRSEMNVSTLELGDSALYLCASSFRTQASIQYFGAGTRLSVL.

The chain recombines TRBV29-1 with TRBJ1-4; TRBD1 matches 8 bases. The CDR3 spans 19 residues. Germline trimming cut 1 base from V and 0 bases from J; bases unmatched to any gene: 13. Per germline, CDR1 SQVTM and CDR2 ANQGSEA. CDR3 sequence reads: CSVEGALGQAIATNEKLFF. For the CDR3, the DNA is TGCAGCGTTGAAGGAGCCTTGGGACAGGCTATAGCAACTAATGAAAAACTGTTTTTT.

V is TRBV10-3 and J is TRBJ2-1; possibly TRBD2 for D (6 bases). The CDR3 extends over 14 amino acids. Trimming stripped 6 bases from V and 4 bases from J, with 13 bases between. CDR1 ENHRY and CDR2 SYGVKD come from the germline V gene. In DNA form, the CDR3 reads TGTGCCATCAGGCCCGGGGGAGGATACAATGAGCAGTTCTTC. This translates into CAIRPGGGYNEQFF.

The gene calls are TRBV20-1 and TRBJ1-2, with D possibly matching TRBD1 (5 bases). V dropped 0 bases and J dropped 3 bases, with 14 bases sitting between them. CDR1 is DFQATT, CDR2 SNEGSKA, per germline (reference sequence). The CDR3 runs to 15 residues. The CDR3 DNA sequence: TGCAGTGCTAGAGATTCTTGGGGGGGAGACTATGGCTACACCTTC. Residues: CSARDSWGGDYGYTF.

V gene TRBV18 combines with J gene TRBJ2-1; the D gene is possibly TRBD1 (5 bases). Germline V lookup: CDR1 KGHSH, CDR2 LQKENI. This CDR3 is 13 amino acids long. The V and J ends lost 2 bases and 6 bases respectively, with 8 bases between them. CDR3 in DNA: TGTGCCAGCTCACCAAGACAGTCCAATGAGCAGTTCTTC. It translates to CASSPRQSNEQFF.

As to this clonotype: This may be a read error, as it is one base from a much larger clone. V and J are TRBV4-2 and TRBJ1-2, with D hard to call. The CDR3 is made up of 18 amino acids. CDR1 LGHNA and CDR2 YNFKEQ come from the germline V gene. The V and J ends lost 3 bases and 2 bases respectively, with 22 bases between them. CDR3 sequence: CASSQESQRRQRNYGYTF. In DNA, the CDR3 is TGTGCCAGCAGCCAGGAATCCCAGCGACGGCAGAGGAACTATGGCTACACCTTC.

Concerning this clonotype itself: One end of the junction varies from germline; a read error may be responsible. The rearrangement joins TRBV24-1 to TRBJ2-1; 7 positions match TRBD1. This CDR3 is 16 amino acids long. Germline loops: CDR1 KGHDR, CDR2 SFDVKD. The CDR3: CAASDFTGDTYNEQFF. CDR3 coding DNA: TGTGCCGCCAGTGATTTCACAGGGGATACCTACAATGAGCAGTTCTTC.

V gene TRBV6-6 combines with J gene TRBJ2-5; 11 bases agree with TRBD1. The CDR3 covers 14 residues. The ends lost 6 bases at V and 11 bases at J; junction bases unmatched: 11. CDR1 is MNHNY, CDR2 SVGAGI, per germline (reference sequence). This CDR3 is CASSVDRGQFEQYF. CDR3 in DNA: TGTGCCAGCAGCGTGGACAGGGGGCAATTTGAGCAGTACTTC.

This clonotype was counted only a few times. The chain links TRBV20-1 to TRBJ2-2; 12 bases are a match to TRBD2. Germline assignment: CDR1 DFQATT and CDR2 SNEGSKA (reference sequence). CDR3 length equals 18 residues. The V gene end was trimmed by 0 bases and the J gene end by 4 bases; junction bases not matched to a gene: 9. The DNA for the CDR3 is TGCAGTGCTAGAGACCAGACTAGCGGGGGTTTTTTCACCGGGGAGCTGTTTTTT. Its translation is CSARDQTSGGFFTGELFF.

This clonotype appeared a few times. This chain joins TRBV5-5 and TRBJ1-6; D perhaps matches TRBD1 (6 bases). CDR1 SGHKS and CDR2 YYEKEE come from the germline V gene (reference sequence). Trimming left V 1 base short and J 6 bases short, with 8 bases between. The CDR3 runs 14 residues. The CDR3 spells CASSLTGANSPLHF. CDR3 in DNA: TGTGCCAGCAGCTTGACGGGGGCTAATTCACCCCTCCACTTT.

V gene TRBV4-3 combines with J gene TRBJ2-7; 10 bases fit TRBD1. This CDR3 comprises 15 residues. The junction had 7 bases not matched to a gene; V was cut back by 2 bases and J by 6 bases. Germline values: CDR1 LGHNA, CDR2 YSLEER. The DNA for the CDR3 is TGCGCCAGCAGCCAATCGACAGGGGGCCCGATCGAGCAGTACTTC. Translating it yields CASSQSTGGPIEQYF.

This rearrangement joins TRBV9 to TRBJ2-7; 8 bases fit TRBD1. Germline V gene data show CDR1 as SGDLS and CDR2 as YYNGEE. The trim removed 3 bases at V and 3 bases at J, leaving 8 bases unmatched. This CDR3 has 15 residues. The CDR3 here is CASSAGQGGDYEQYF. CDR3 nucleotide sequence: TGTGCCAGCAGCGCCGGACAGGGCGGGGACTACGAGCAGTACTTC.

This chain's CDR3 is CASSRILEETQYF. The CDR3 DNA sequence: TGCGCCAGCAGCCGAATACTCGAAGAGACCCAGTACTTC. This chain joins TRBV4-3 and TRBJ2-4; D gene ambiguous. The end of the DNA fits TRBJ2-5 better, so the J call may be wrong. This CDR3 region has 13 residues. The V gene's germline CDR1 is LGHNA and CDR2 YSLEER.

The chain has TRBV6-2 or TRBV6-3 and TRBJ2-1; D possibly matches TRBD1 or TRBD2 (5 bases each). V lost 8 bases, J lost 1 base, and 15 bases lay in between. The germline gives CDR1 MNHEY, CDR2 SVGEGT. CDR3 length: 15 amino acids. In nucleotides, the CDR3 is TGTGCCAGCGCCGAGGGGCCGGCGTCCTACAATGAGCAGTTCTTC. Its translation is CASAEGPASYNEQFF.

This clonotype was seen more than once but under ten times. This rearrangement joins TRBV28 to TRBJ2-7; a weak D match, TRBD2 (6 bases). CDR3 length: 12 residues. V dropped 7 bases and J dropped 6 bases, with 13 bases sitting between them. Per germline, CDR1 MDHEN and CDR2 SYDVKM. This CDR3 is CASNKGRSEQYF. The CDR3 DNA is TGTGCCAGCAATAAGGGGAGGAGCGAGCAGTACTTC. The variable domain in full, completed from reference TRBV28 and TRBJ2-7, reads DVKVTQSSRYLVKRTGEKVFLECVQDMDHENMFWYRQDPGLGLRLIYFSYDVKMKEKGDIPEGYSVSREKKERFSLILESASTNQTSMYLCASNKGRSEQYFGPGTRLTVT.